This T cell receptor beta chain was profiled in a study of cytomegalovirus exposure and HLA in healthy donors. Overall study results and limits: The finding came from a later analysis; first-cohort TCR clusters tended to co-occur in the 95 to 150 validation repertoires. Overall, roughly 170 TCR beta chains were annotated as cytomegalovirus-associated. Published work reported that the classifier diagnosed cytomegalovirus status with high specificity and sensitivity.

The donors were part of the validation cohort of some 120 subjects. That cohort was separate from the first cohort, which comprised roughly 670 subjects. Sequencing was performed with immunoSEQ multiplex PCR; in TCRdb, only in-frame clones are kept and a portion is missing. The sample records about 220,000 clones, 80% to 90% being singletons. Comment on this clone: As yet, its antigen is unknown.

Germline V gene lookup returns CDR1 MDHEN and CDR2 SYDVKM. Trimming left V 5 bases short and J 0 bases short, with 20 bases between. The CDR3 consists of 17 residues. Sequences were obtained from PBMCs. The clonotype was recovered from a man aged 18 to 29 in good health and CMV-seronegative. This rearrangement joins TRBV28 to TRBJ2-7; tentatively, D is TRBD1 (6 bases). DNA for the CDR3: TGTGCCAGCAGTCTCCCTCCGACAGGTCCCAGCTCCTACGAGCAGTACTTC. It codes for CASSLPPTGPSSYEQYF.